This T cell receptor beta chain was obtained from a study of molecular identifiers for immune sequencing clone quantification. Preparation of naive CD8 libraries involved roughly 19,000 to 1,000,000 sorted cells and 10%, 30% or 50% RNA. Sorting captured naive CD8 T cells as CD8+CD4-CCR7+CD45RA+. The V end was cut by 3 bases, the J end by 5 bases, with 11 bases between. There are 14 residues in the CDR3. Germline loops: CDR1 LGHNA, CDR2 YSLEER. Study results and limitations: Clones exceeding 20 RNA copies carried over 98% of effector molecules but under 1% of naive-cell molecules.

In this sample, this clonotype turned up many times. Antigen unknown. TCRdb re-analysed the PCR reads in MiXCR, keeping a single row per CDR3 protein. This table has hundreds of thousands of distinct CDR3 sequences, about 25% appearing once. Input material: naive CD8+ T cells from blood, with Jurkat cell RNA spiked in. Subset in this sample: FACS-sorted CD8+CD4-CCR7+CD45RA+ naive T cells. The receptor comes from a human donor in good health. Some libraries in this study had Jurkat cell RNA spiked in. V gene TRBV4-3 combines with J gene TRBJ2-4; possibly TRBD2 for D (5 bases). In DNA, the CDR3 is TGCGCCAGCAGCCAGCACGAGGGTCAAAACATTCAGTACTTC. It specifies CASSQHEGQNIQYF.